Presented here are 10 T cell receptor beta chains from one specimen sequenced in a study of shared clonotypes between healthy human individuals. CD45RO-negative CD8 cells positively selected for CCR7 made up the naive population, which excluded terminally differentiated effector memory CD45RA+ cells. Assay: immunoSEQ multiplex PCR; the TCRdb copy retains only in-frame clones and omits some. In the table there are about 2 million clones, roughly 95% of which are singletons. Sequencing was done on a sample of naive CD8+ T cells sorted from blood. The receptors were gathered from a young man in good health.

CDR3 nucleotides: TGTGCCAGCTCGGGGACAGGGTTCACCGGGGAGCTGTTTTTT. Protein: CASSGTGFTGELFF. The chain joins TRBV18 to TRBJ2-2; TRBD1 agrees at 9 bases. The CDR3 is 14 amino acids. V lost 6 bases, J lost 4 bases, and 3 bases stayed unmatched. CDR1 KGHSH and CDR2 LQKENI come from the germline V gene.

The V gene is TRBV30, the J gene TRBJ1-1, with D possibly TRBD1 on 6 matching bases. The CDR3 loop spans 12 amino acids. Germline V lookup: CDR1 GTSNPN, CDR2 SVGIG (reference sequence). V was pared by 2 bases and J by 3 bases, with 7 bases between. CDR3 sequence reads: CAWSKGDTEAFF. CDR3 sequence (DNA): TGTGCCTGGAGTAAGGGGGACACTGAAGCTTTCTTT.

To note about this clone: Distinct nucleotide sequences in the sample also encode this CDR3. This sequence joins TRBV19 and TRBJ2-7; D may be TRBD1 (6 bases). The CDR3 runs 15 residues. The V and J ends lost 1 base and 1 base respectively, with 11 bases between them. Germline assignment: CDR1 LNHDA and CDR2 SQIVND (reference sequence). CDR3 in amino acids: CASSIGGGSSYEQYF. DNA of the CDR3: TGTGCCAGTAGTATAGGAGGGGGATCTTCCTACGAGCAGTACTTC.

The CDR3 bases are TGTGCCAGCAGTTTATACGTAGGCAGCATTTACAATGAGCAGTTCTTC. It specifies CASSLYVGSIYNEQFF. This chain uses TRBV27 with TRBJ2-1, with D unclear. The CDR3 loop spans 16 amino acids. Trimming took 1 base from V and 4 from J, leaving 14 bases between them. Per germline, CDR1 MNHEY and CDR2 SMNVEV (reference sequence).

This chain links TRBV9 with TRBJ1-1; 10 bases are a match to TRBD1. The CDR3 is 14 amino acids. CDR1 and CDR2 (germline): SGDLS, YYNGEE. J lost 5 bases, V lost 4 bases, and 5 bases had no gene match. The CDR3: CASSPWDRGTEAFF. In DNA, the CDR3 is TGTGCCAGCAGCCCCTGGGACAGGGGAACTGAAGCTTTCTTT.

The chain is built from TRBV7-8 and TRBJ2-7; D is unclear. Germline values: CDR1 SGHVS, CDR2 FQNEAQ. Trimming shortened V by 0 bases and J by 3 bases, and 12 bases separated the two germline ends. This CDR3 spans 15 amino acids. CDR3 amino acids: CASSLAQGELYEQYF. The CDR3 DNA reads as TGTGCCAGCAGCTTAGCGCAAGGAGAACTCTACGAGCAGTACTTC.

This chain uses TRBV2 with TRBJ1-2; 7 bases are a match to TRBD1. Germline CDR1 reads SNHLY; CDR2 reads FYNNEI. The CDR3 runs 16 residues. The ends lost 5 bases at V and 1 base at J; junction bases unmatched: 10. The DNA for the CDR3 is TGTGCCAGCAGTACTCGAGCAACAGGGGATAACTATGGCTACACCTTC. Residues: CASSTRATGDNYGYTF.

The rearrangement links TRBV30 to TRBJ2-2; no firm D call. Trimming shortened V by 6 bases and J by 2 bases, and 10 bases separated the two germline ends. The CDR3 has 13 amino acids. Germline CDR1 and CDR2: GTSNPN and SVGIG (reference sequence). As DNA, the CDR3 is TGTGCCTGTCCGGCCAGTAACACCGGGGAGCTGTTTTTT. It encodes CACPASNTGELFF.

This sequence joins TRBV6-1 and TRBJ2-7; 8 bases match TRBD1. The CDR3 has 15 amino acids. Germline CDR1 is MNHNS and CDR2 is SASEGT. J lost 3 bases, V lost 2 bases, and 6 bases had no gene match. CDR3 DNA: TGTGCCAGCAGTGAATCGACAGGGGTTGGCTACGAGCAGTACTTC. As protein: CASSESTGVGYEQYF.

In regard to this clone: One end of the junction fails to match germline, which may point to a read error. The chain couples TRBV7-9 to TRBJ2-6, with D possibly matching TRBD2 (5 bases). The CDR3 contains 18 residues. The germline V gene has CDR1 SEHNR and CDR2 FQNEAQ (reference sequence). CDR3 loop: CASSLAPGSASGANVLTF. The CDR3 nucleotides are TGTGCCAGCAGCCTAGCACCGGGGAGCGCGTCTGGGGCCAACGTCCTGACTTTC.